This paragraph covers one T cell receptor (beta chain) sequence. The antigen is unknown. The germline V and J ends were trimmed by 2 bases and 2 bases, with 9 bases remaining between them. Germline CDR1 is SGHRS and CDR2 is YFSETQ. The CDR3 has 14 residues. Here immunoSEQ multiplex PCR was the method, and the copy in TCRdb shows in-frame clones only, minus some. The table has about 140,000 clones, about nine tenths seen once; the top ten hold around 3.7%. This record comes from a study of T cell responses to AZD1222 COVID-19 vaccine. Study-level information: Pooling of second doses given at about 4 or about 12 weeks was done. General study findings and limits: It should be noted that donors were predominantly white British and more often female, and clonal diversity was possibly underestimated. Among those given AZD1222, only 6 or 7 were seropositive at baseline.

V gene TRBV5-1 combines with J gene TRBJ2-3, with unresolved D. This receptor was identified in an adult in good health. Source: peripheral blood, taken on day 0 of AZD1222 vaccination. CDR3 loop: CASSFAELTDTQYF. In DNA, the CDR3 is TGCGCCAGCAGCTTCGCGGAGCTCACAGATACGCAGTATTTT.